This T cell receptor beta chain was recorded in a study of blood T cell repertoires in COVID-19. The protocol was immunoSEQ multiplex PCR, while the TCRdb copy is restricted to in-frame clones and leaves out a portion. The sample has 95,000 to 100,000 clones, about 84% seen once. Germline V CDR1 and CDR2: MDHEN, SYDVKM. V lost 4 bases, J lost 0 bases, and 9 bases stayed unmatched. The CDR3 extends over 17 amino acids. The chain has TRBV28 and TRBJ1-3; 7 nucleotides align to TRBD1. The clonotype was recovered from a woman of 80 years or more with acute or convalescent COVID-19. The sequenced sample consisted of peripheral blood. Written as DNA, the CDR3 is TGTGCCAGCAGTTCGCCCGGGGGACAGTCCTCTGGAAACACCATATATTTT. Amino acids: CASSSPGGQSSGNTIYF.